This T cell receptor beta chain was profiled in a study of radiation and T cells in renal cell carcinoma. Study information: Nephrectomy followed 15 Gy stereotactic body radiation by 4 weeks.

Profiled with immunoSEQ multiplex PCR; TCRdb holds only in-frame clones, not every one. The sample holds some 120,000 clones, around 83% seen once. In regard to this clone: Antigen specificity is unknown.

The J segment lost 3 bases and the V segment lost 8 bases, leaving 4 bases of the junction unmatched. Germline CDR1 MNHNY, CDR2 SVGAGI (reference sequence). This CDR3 region has 15 residues. Specified time point: baseline pretreatment blood. Treatment specified: 15 Gy SBRT to primary tumor, nephrectomy 4 weeks later. Findings and limits, study-wide: From baseline, blood top tumor clonotypes peaked at 2 weeks post-radiation.

This sequence was found in a woman aged 55-75 years with renal cell carcinoma. The specimen comprised blood, sampled from a patient whose treatment included radiotherapy and nephrectomy. The chain is built from TRBV6-6 and TRBJ2-6, with 10 positions matching TRBD1. The CDR3 DNA reads as TGTGCCAGCGGGACAGGGGAAGGTGGGGCCAACGTCCTGACTTTC. The encoded protein is CASGTGEGGANVLTF.